These 12 T cell receptor beta chains originate from one sample sequenced in a study of CD8 T cells in Susac syndrome. Random hexamers primed reverse transcription of about 0.45 to 1 ug RNA. TCRdb itself ran the immunoSEQ multiplex PCR reads through MiXCR, one entry per CDR3 protein. The sample yields approximately 94,000 distinct CDR3 sequences, approximately 95% seen once. The specimen was CD8+ T cells from PBMCs. The receptor set was obtained from a human donor with Susac syndrome.

V usage is TRBV23-1 and J usage is TRBJ1-2; D is unresolved. TRBV23-1 falls under the ORF class, with uncertain function. V gave up 0 bases and J gave up 4 bases, with 9 bases separating them. The CDR3 is 14 residues long. The chain's CDR3 is CASSQSGRTYGYTF. The CDR3 DNA reads TGCGCCAGCAGTCAATCAGGACGGACCTATGGCTACACCTTC.

This chain connects TRBV5-4 to TRBJ2-5, with D possibly matching TRBD2 (7 bases). V lost 2 bases to trimming and J lost 2 bases, with 16 bases between them. The CDR3 runs 16 residues. The V gene's germline CDR1 is SGHNT and CDR2 YYREEE (reference sequence). The CDR3 sequence is CASSFFRGAGQETQYF. The CDR3 DNA reads as TGTGCCAGCAGCTTCTTCCGGGGGGCCGGACAAGAGACCCAGTACTTC.

The CDR3 sequence is CASSVNHRDNEQFF. CDR3 sequence (DNA): TGCGCCAGCAGCGTAAACCACAGGGACAATGAGCAGTTCTTC. The gene calls are TRBV23-1 and TRBJ2-1; possible D gene TRBD1, 6 bases. TRBV23-1 is treated as an ORF (open reading frame) with a function not yet certain. With 6 bases removed from V and 5 bases from J, the gap between germline ends came to 14 bases. The CDR3 spans 14 residues.

This clonotype was recorded once. The V and J genes are TRBV6-6 and TRBJ2-5; 12 bases fit TRBD2. In germline, CDR1 is MNHNY, CDR2 SVGAGI (reference sequence). V dropped 5 bases and J dropped 4; count of bases not matched to a gene: 8. This CDR3 has 16 amino acids. The CDR3 coding sequence is TGTGCCAGCAGTCACCCTAGCGGGAGGGCCTTAGAGACCCAGTACTTC. As protein: CASSHPSGRALETQYF.

The chain employs TRBV15 and TRBJ2-1; maybe TRBD2 (6 bases). V gave up 1 base and J gave up 6 bases, with 10 bases separating them. The CDR3 consists of 14 residues. Per germline, CDR1 LNHNV and CDR2 YYDKDF (reference sequence). For the CDR3, the DNA is TGTGCCACCAGCAGAGCCGGGACTCCCAATGAGCAGTTCTTC. The encoded protein is CATSRAGTPNEQFF. Using reference TRBV15 and TRBJ2-1 for the parts outside the CDR3, the full variable domain is DAMVIQNPRYQVTQFGKPVTLSCSQTLNHNVMYWYQQKSSQAPKLLFHYYDKDFNNEADTPDNFQSRRPNTSFCFLDIRSPGLGDTAMYLCATSRAGTPNEQFFGPGTRLTVL.

The gene calls are TRBV5-1 and TRBJ2-5, with 12 bases that match TRBD2. CDR1 SGHRS and CDR2 YFSETQ come from the germline V gene. This CDR3 region has 16 residues. Trimming took 4 bases from V and 2 from J; bases not matched to a gene: 6. The CDR3 sequence is CASSTGLAGTQETQYF. The CDR3 region has the DNA TGCGCCAGCAGCACCGGACTAGCGGGAACTCAAGAGACCCAGTACTTC.

The chain links TRBV29-1 to TRBJ2-1, with D possibly being TRBD2 (5 bases). The CDR3 spans 13 residues. The germline CDR1 and CDR2 sequences are SQVTM and ANQGSEA. Here the CDR3 reads CNPRELAYNEQFF. In DNA form, the CDR3 reads TGCAACCCGAGGGAGCTAGCCTACAATGAGCAGTTCTTC.

The rearrangement links TRBV20-1 to TRBJ2-5; 9 nucleotides line up with TRBD1. V lost 6 bases, J lost 3 bases, and 2 bases stayed unmatched. The CDR3 has 12 residues. In germline, CDR1 is DFQATT, CDR2 SNEGSKA (reference sequence). CDR3 amino acids: CSARDREETQYF. The CDR3 coding sequence is TGCAGTGCCCGGGACAGGGAAGAGACCCAGTACTTC.

The V gene is TRBV6-2 or TRBV6-3, the J gene TRBJ2-1; 13 nucleotides align to TRBD2. V gave up 4 bases and J gave up 8 bases; unmatched junction bases: 5. Germline V CDR1 and CDR2: MNHEY, SVGEGT. This CDR3 is built from 15 residues. Written as DNA, the CDR3 is TGTGCCAGCAGTTTAGGGACTAGCGGGACGGATGAGCAGTTCTTC. It encodes CASSLGTSGTDEQFF.

The CDR3 nucleotides read TGTGCCAGCTCAGATACCGGGACAAGGATGAACACTGAAGCTTTCTTT. It specifies CASSDTGTRMNTEAFF. The chain couples TRBV18 to TRBJ1-1; D is possibly TRBD1 (6 bases). This CDR3 is 16 amino acids long. Germline CDR1 is KGHSH and CDR2 is LQKENI. V shed 5 bases and J shed 0 bases, with 16 bases lying between them.

The chain employs TRBV15 and TRBJ2-3, with no clear D. This CDR3 comprises 12 residues. Germline-derived CDR1 and CDR2 are LNHNV and YYDKDF (reference sequence). Trimming took 3 bases from V and 6 from J, leaving 7 bases between them. The DNA of the CDR3 is TGTGCCACCAGCAGGGAGAAGGATACGCAGTATTTT. Amino acid sequence: CATSREKDTQYF.

This chain links TRBV13 with TRBJ1-4; D is undetermined. CDR1 is PRHDT and CDR2 is FYEKMQ in the germline V gene (reference sequence). Trimming removed 4 bases at V and 3 bases at J, with 9 bases between. The CDR3 is made up of 14 amino acids. CDR3 region: CASSSGRSNEKLFF. DNA for the CDR3: TGTGCCAGCAGCTCAGGACGGTCTAATGAAAAACTGTTTTTT.